The T cell receptor (beta chain) under discussion was sequenced for a study of shared clonotypes between healthy human individuals. Findings of the study overall: Clonotype sharing across donors was expected to vary with sequencing depth.

It was some 84 million PBMCs that unsorted samples used for genomic DNA. Authors' data handling: Filtering was not the same, since immunoSEQ gave junction-only sequences without quality scores. Here immunoSEQ multiplex PCR was the method, and the copy in TCRdb shows in-frame clones only, minus some. Clonal size and the V and J genes are those of that table, whereas D and trimming came from the DNA. The data contain more than 450,000 clones, more than 65% of them singletons. Germline V CDR1 and CDR2: MGHDK, SYGVNS. This CDR3 comprises 14 residues. V was cut by 5 bases and J by 2 bases, with 13 bases left in between. About this clone itself: Its cognate antigen is unknown.

This clonotype originated in a woman in her thirties or forties in good health. Some clones in this sample may be carry-over from other donors' samples. Sequenced sample: PBMCs. The chain couples TRBV25-1 to TRBJ2-7; D ambiguous. CDR3: CASSSTVGTYEQYF. CDR3 in DNA: TGTGCCAGCAGTAGTACAGTGGGGACCTACGAGCAGTACTTC.